This entry features one TCR beta chain sequence. With 1 base removed from V and 4 bases from J, the gap between germline ends came to 11 bases. CDR3 length: 14 residues. From germline, CDR1 is SEHNR and CDR2 FQNEAQ (reference sequence). The sample belongs to a study of T cell responses to AZD1222 COVID-19 vaccine. Some clones are missing from TCRdb's copy, which holds only in-frame ones; the method was immunoSEQ multiplex PCR. This sample has about 180,000 clones, with approximately 90% found just once. This rearrangement joins TRBV7-9 to TRBJ2-7; D gene ambiguous. The TCR originated in an adult in good health. This specimen consisted of peripheral blood, obtained on day 0 of AZD1222 vaccination. The CDR3 bases are TGTGCCAGCAGCTTAGTTCAGTCCCCTTACGAGCAGTACTTC. Translation: CASSLVQSPYEQYF.